The 16 T cell receptor beta chains given below trace back to one sample, sequenced in a study of shared clonotypes between healthy human individuals. CD45RO-negative CD8 cells positively selected for CCR7 made up the naive population, which excluded terminally differentiated effector memory CD45RA+ cells. Sequencing used immunoSEQ multiplex PCR; TCRdb keeps in-frame clones, though not all of them. The sample lists nearly 2 million clones; approximately 94% were seen once. Source material: naive CD8+ T cells sorted from blood. These receptor sequences come from a man aged 18 to 30 in good health.

V gene TRBV6-4 combines with J gene TRBJ2-2; the D is unclear. The CDR3 has 11 amino acids. Trimming cost V 6 bases and J 6 bases, with 5 bases left between them. The germline gives CDR1 MRHNA, CDR2 SNTAGT. The DNA of the CDR3 is TGTGCCAGCAGAGGTGCCGGGGAGCTGTTTTTT. Protein sequence: CASRGAGELFF.

V is TRBV5-1 and J is TRBJ2-2, with D unresolved. Germline V gene sequence: CDR1 SGHRS, CDR2 YFSETQ. V shed 2 bases and J shed 6 bases, with 5 bases lying between them. The CDR3 is 12 residues long. The CDR3 DNA sequence: TGCGCCAGCAGCTTACGTCCCGGGGAGCTGTTTTTT. Its protein product is CASSLRPGELFF.

This clone appeared a single time. The V gene is TRBV7-9, the J gene TRBJ2-7; TRBD1 is a possible D gene (6 bases). There are 17 residues in the CDR3. Germline lookup yields CDR1 SEHNR and CDR2 FQNEAQ (reference sequence). Trimming took off 5 bases at V and 2 bases at J, with 22 bases between the two ends. The CDR3 DNA reads as TGTGCCAGCAGCCCCCCCCCTCAGGGTGGGGACACCTACGAGCAGTACTTC. Translated: CASSPPPQGGDTYEQYF.

The chain combines TRBV25-1 with TRBJ1-1, with TRBD1 matching 7 bases. This CDR3 contains 16 residues. The germline CDR1 and CDR2 sequences are MGHDK and SYGVNS. The J segment lost 3 bases and the V segment lost 1 base, leaving 8 bases of the junction unmatched. CDR3 nucleotides: TGTGCCAGCAGTGAATCACAGGGGAGGACCGACACTGAAGCTTTCTTT. Translated: CASSESQGRTDTEAFF.

V gene TRBV25-1 combines with J gene TRBJ1-3; the D is unclear. This CDR3 comprises 17 residues. The V gene lost 4 bases and the J gene lost 0 bases, with 16 bases spanning the gap. CDR1 is MGHDK and CDR2 is SYGVNS in the germline V gene. CDR3 coding DNA: TGTGCCAGCAGTGCCAGTCTGGTCATCAGCTCTGGAAACACCATATATTTT. Amino acids: CASSASLVISSGNTIYF.

This clone appeared once. This chain connects TRBV2 to TRBJ2-1; no clear D gene. The CDR3 extends over 12 amino acids. Trimming took 3 bases from V and 4 from J, leaving 4 bases between them. Germline V gene data show CDR1 as SNHLY and CDR2 as FYNNEI. CDR3 DNA: TGTGCCAGCAGTGATCTGTACAATGAGCAGTTCTTC. This encodes CASSDLYNEQFF.

V is TRBV13 and J is TRBJ1-4; 9 positions agree with TRBD1. Germline V gene sequence: CDR1 PRHDT, CDR2 FYEKMQ (reference sequence). Unmatched junction bases numbered 8, after V lost 5 bases and J lost 4 bases. The CDR3 consists of 16 residues. Written as DNA, the CDR3 is TGTGCCAGCAGCGCACGAGGGACAGGGCTTAATGAAAAACTGTTTTTT. Translating gives CASSARGTGLNEKLFF. Full variable domain (outside the CDR3, taken from reference TRBV13 and TRBJ1-4): AAGVIQSPRHLIKEKRETATLKCYPIPRHDTVYWYQQGPGQDPQFLISFYEKMQSDKGSIPDRFSAQQFSDYHSELNMSSLELGDSALYFCASSARGTGLNEKLFFGSGTQLSVL.

This chain joins TRBV2 and TRBJ2-3, with 12 bases identical to TRBD2. The CDR3 covers 18 residues. Germline V CDR1 and CDR2: SNHLY, FYNNEI. Trimming at V came to 2 bases and at J to 7 bases, leaving 13 bases not matched to a gene. CDR3 nucleotides: TGTGCCAGCAGTGAAATGCACGGGCTAGCGGGAGGGCCACATACGCAGTATTTT. As protein: CASSEMHGLAGGPHTQYF.

DNA for the CDR3: TGTGCCAGCAGCTACTTTGACGGGGGAACGGATGGCTACACCTTC. It specifies CASSYFDGGTDGYTF. This sequence joins TRBV11-2 and TRBJ1-2, with D possibly TRBD1 on 5 matching bases. This CDR3 has 15 residues. V was pared by 4 bases and J by 6 bases, with 18 bases between. Germline values: CDR1 SGHAT, CDR2 FQNNGV.

The chain is built from TRBV4-1 and TRBJ1-4; D gene ambiguous. In germline, CDR1 is MGHRA, CDR2 YSYEKL. This CDR3 spans 14 amino acids. V was shortened by 0 bases and J by 8 bases, with 10 bases between the two germline ends. The CDR3 nucleotides read TGCGCCAGCAGCCAAGAAGTGTTATTGGAAAAACTGTTTTTT. Encoded protein: CASSQEVLLEKLFF.

The chain links TRBV7-9 to TRBJ1-1; TRBD1 aligns across 9 bases. This CDR3 comprises 17 residues. Germline-derived CDR1 and CDR2 are SEHNR and FQNEAQ (reference sequence). The ends lost 3 bases at V and 0 bases at J; junction bases unmatched: 8. The CDR3, as DNA: TGTGCCAGCAGCTTTGCGGGACAGGGTATTTTGAACACTGAAGCTTTCTTT. Residues: CASSFAGQGILNTEAFF.

This clone was counted a few times. The chain couples TRBV5-8 to TRBJ1-2; 9 bases agree with TRBD1. This CDR3 is 16 amino acids long. The V gene's germline CDR1 is SGHTS and CDR2 YDEGEE. V trimming: 2 bases; J trimming: 0 bases; junction bases outside the gene matches: 5. The CDR3 DNA follows: TGTGCCAGCAGCTTAGGGGACAGGGAAGCTAACTATGGCTACACCTTC. Amino acids: CASSLGDREANYGYTF.

The J gene is TRBJ1-1, the V gene TRBV7-2; perhaps TRBD1 as D (5 bases). The V and J ends lost 1 base and 10 bases respectively, with 16 bases between them. The CDR3 is made up of 14 amino acids. The germline V gene encodes CDR1 SGHTA and CDR2 FQGNSA. The CDR3 bases are TGTGCCAGCAGCTTAGTGGTAACAGGTCTCACAGCTTTCTTT. Translating gives CASSLVVTGLTAFF.

V is TRBV5-4 and J is TRBJ1-1; the D gene is possibly TRBD1 (6 bases). Looked up from germline, CDR1 is SGHNT and CDR2 is YYREEE (reference sequence). The CDR3 loop spans 14 amino acids. The V and J ends lost 3 bases and 1 base respectively, with 10 bases between them. The CDR3 bases are TGTGCCAGCAGCTGGAGGGGGGGGAACACTGAAGCTTTCTTT. Translated: CASSWRGGNTEAFF.

The chain has TRBV9 and TRBJ2-5; possibly TRBD1 or TRBD2 for D (5 bases each). Germline CDR1 is SGDLS and CDR2 is YYNGEE. The V end was cut by 3 bases, the J end by 1 base, with 10 bases between. There are 14 residues in the CDR3. CDR3 loop: CASSDGTVQETQYF. The CDR3 DNA reads TGTGCCAGCAGCGATGGGACGGTCCAAGAGACCCAGTACTTC.

Turning to this clone: Other DNA sequences in this sample translate to the same CDR3. The CDR3 DNA is TGTGCCAGCAGTTACTGGACAGGGGAGAACTATGGCTACACCTTC. It encodes CASSYWTGENYGYTF. This chain joins TRBV6-5 and TRBJ1-2; 9 positions match TRBD1. Trimming cost V 1 base and J 2 bases; bases outside gene matches: 2. This CDR3 contains 15 residues. Germline V lookup: CDR1 MNHEY, CDR2 SVGAGI.